The 21 T cell receptor beta chains below come from one sample, sequenced in a study of regulatory T cells in long-lasting Graves disease. Arm-PCR with iRepertoire HTBI primers amplified the CDR3 regions for these TCR beta libraries. From the multiplex PCR reads, TCRdb called clonotypes with MiXCR, one entry per CDR3 protein. The repertoire holds roughly 360,000 distinct CDR3 sequences, about 12% seen once, with 15% to 20% in the top ten. As for time point: newly diagnosed GD, antithyroid drugs for less than 3 months. Preparation of the TCR library used RNA extracted from PBMCs. The sample was also reused in another study, on T cells in Graves' hyperthyroidism and ophthalmopathy.

This specimen consisted of peripheral blood mononuclear cells (PBMCs), obtained at new diagnosis, from a patient treated with antithyroid drugs. These receptors were taken from a woman under 30 with Graves disease.

This clonotype was seen at least ten times. The gene calls are TRBV12-3 or TRBV12-4 and TRBJ2-2; TRBD2 matches 11 bases. The ends lost 7 bases at V and 4 bases at J; junction bases unmatched: 2. The CDR3 is made up of 14 amino acids. In DNA form, the CDR3 reads TGTGCCAGCAAACTAGCGGGAGTCACCGGGGAGCTGTTTTTT. Translating gives CASKLAGVTGELFF.

The CDR3 sequence: CASSPPHRGSGNTIYF. The CDR3 DNA reads as TGTGCCAGCAGCCCCCCTCACAGGGGCTCTGGAAACACCATATATTTT. V gene TRBV9 combines with J gene TRBJ1-3; 7 positions match TRBD1. The CDR3 is 16 residues long. Germline-derived CDR1 and CDR2 are SGDLS and YYNGEE. V lost 4 bases and J lost 0; bases outside the gene matches: 7.

This clonotype has a count of ten or more. The rearrangement uses TRBV20-1 and TRBJ2-1; 15 bases are a match to TRBD2. The trim removed 2 bases at V and 4 bases at J, leaving 6 bases unmatched. Germline values: CDR1 DFQATT, CDR2 SNEGSKA (reference sequence). This CDR3 contains 17 residues. DNA of the CDR3: TGCAGTGCTAGAACTACCGGGACTAGCGGGAGGTACAATGAGCAGTTCTTC. Translating it yields CSARTTGTSGRYNEQFF.

This clonotype was seen at least ten times. The chain joins TRBV12-3 or TRBV12-4 to TRBJ1-4, with 10 bases lining up with TRBD1. The CDR3 sequence is 14 residues long. J was trimmed by 11 bases and V by 5 bases; bases with no gene match: 8. In nucleotides, the CDR3 is TGTGCCAGCAGTGACGACAGGGGGCGAAGGAAACTGTTTTTT. This encodes CASSDDRGRRKLFF.

This clonotype was counted ten times or more. The V and J genes are TRBV20-1 and TRBJ1-4, with D maybe TRBD1 (5 bases). V was pared by 4 bases and J by 6 bases, with 15 bases between. Germline V lookup: CDR1 DFQATT, CDR2 SNEGSKA (reference sequence). This CDR3 region has 14 residues. The DNA for the CDR3 is TGCAGTGCTACCTCCGGGACTGCTGATGAAAAACTGTTTTTT. Protein product: CSATSGTADEKLFF.

This sequence joins TRBV7-8 and TRBJ1-1; 10 bases align to TRBD1. In germline, CDR1 is SGHVS, CDR2 FQNEAQ. The V gene end was trimmed by 5 bases and the J gene end by 5 bases; junction bases not matched to a gene: 8. The CDR3 has 15 amino acids. For the CDR3, the DNA is TGTGCCAGCAGCATTTTGACAGGGGGCGAAACTGAAGCTTTCTTT. Its protein is CASSILTGGETEAFF. Using reference TRBV7-8 and TRBJ1-1 for the parts outside the CDR3, the full variable domain is GAGVSQSPRYKVAKRGQDVALRCDPISGHVSLFWYQQALGQGPEFLTYFQNEAQLDKSGLPSDRFFAERPEGSVSTLKIQRTQQEDSAVYLCASSILTGGETEAFFGQGTRLTVV.

This clonotype showed up just a few times. The CDR3 here is CASSQDSATNEKLFF. The CDR3 region has the DNA TGTGCCAGCAGCCAGGACAGTGCAACTAATGAAAAACTGTTTTTT. This chain joins TRBV4-2 and TRBJ1-4; TRBD1 is a possible D gene (6 bases). This CDR3 has 15 residues. Germline CDR1 is LGHNA and CDR2 is YNFKEQ. V was clipped by 3 bases and J by 0 bases, with 8 bases between them.

This clonotype was counted at least ten times. A junction end diverges from the germline sequence, so it may reflect a read error. CDR3 sequence (DNA): TGCGCCAGCAGTCAAGGGCTAGGGATCTTGGAGACCCAGTACTTC. It encodes CASSQGLGILETQYF. This chain joins TRBV4-1 and TRBJ2-5, with no clear D. Germline values: CDR1 MGHRA, CDR2 YSYEKL. The CDR3 runs 15 residues.

This clonotype was found a few times. This rearrangement joins TRBV5-1 to TRBJ1-1; D is uncertain. V lost 0 bases to trimming and J lost 5 bases, with 8 bases between them. Germline values: CDR1 SGHRS, CDR2 YFSETQ. The CDR3 runs to 13 residues. CDR3 amino acids: CASSLGRATEAFF. CDR3 DNA: TGCGCCAGCAGCTTGGGTCGGGCAACTGAAGCTTTCTTT.

Comments on this clonotype: This may come from a read error, since a much larger clone is one base off. A read error is likely, as this CDR3 ends without the conserved phenylalanine or tryptophan. J is TRBJ2-7 and V is TRBV30, with TRBD1 as a possible D gene (6 bases). Germline V lookup: CDR1 GTSNPN, CDR2 SVGIG (reference sequence). Trimming took off 3 bases at V and 2 bases at J, with 11 bases between the two ends. This CDR3 is 13 amino acids long. The DNA of the CDR3 is TGTGCCTGGAGCCTCGAGGGGGCCTACGAGCAGTACCTC. Translation gives CAWSLEGAYEQYL.

The table lists this clonotype with many counts. The chain carries TRBV27 and TRBJ2-1, with 8 nucleotides matching TRBD2. The CDR3 runs to 13 residues. With 4 bases clipped from V and 8 bases from J, the junction kept 4 bases outside the gene matches. Germline CDR1 is MNHEY and CDR2 is SMNVEV (reference sequence). The CDR3: CASSSGLVDEQFF. Here the CDR3 DNA reads TGTGCCAGCAGTTCGGGACTAGTTGATGAGCAGTTCTTC.

This clonotype was detected only a few times. The chain joins TRBV6-1 to TRBJ2-1; TRBD1 aligns across 10 bases. This CDR3 comprises 15 residues. Germline V gene sequence: CDR1 MNHNS, CDR2 SASEGT. J gave up 1 base and V 7 bases, and 4 bases lay outside the gene matches. The CDR3 nucleotides read TGTGCCAGCAATTGGGACAGGGGTTCCTACAATGAGCAGTTCTTC. It encodes CASNWDRGSYNEQFF.

This clonotype was found many times. The chain carries TRBV18 and TRBJ1-1, with no clear D. Germline values: CDR1 KGHSH, CDR2 LQKENI. The CDR3 has 15 residues. V was shortened by 2 bases and J by 6 bases, with 16 bases between the two germline ends. The CDR3 protein is CASSPGTIARSEAFF. CDR3 nucleotide sequence: TGTGCCAGCTCACCAGGCACCATAGCGAGGTCTGAAGCTTTCTTT.

At least ten counts were recorded for this clonotype. The chain combines TRBV20-1 with TRBJ2-5; TRBD2 agrees at 8 bases. The germline V gene encodes CDR1 DFQATT and CDR2 SNEGSKA (reference sequence). Unmatched junction bases numbered 3, after V lost 3 bases and J lost 6 bases. This CDR3 contains 12 residues. The CDR3 region has the DNA TGCAGTGCTAGTCGGGAGGGGCAGACCCAGTACTTC. It codes for CSASREGQTQYF.

V usage is TRBV4-3 and J usage is TRBJ1-4; D perhaps matches TRBD1 (5 bases). There are 17 residues in the CDR3. Germline CDR1 reads LGHNA; CDR2 reads YSLEER. V was clipped by 0 bases and J by 4 bases, with 15 bases between them. The CDR3, as DNA: TGCGCCAGCAGCCAAGATCCCCGGACAACGATTAATGAAAAACTGTTTTTT. Its translation: CASSQDPRTTINEKLFF.

The table lists this clonotype with many counts. V is TRBV7-2 and J is TRBJ1-2; unclear D gene. Deletions cut 2 bases from V and 4 bases from J, with 17 bases between. Germline V lookup: CDR1 SGHTA, CDR2 FQGNSA. CDR3 length: 16 residues. The CDR3 region is CASSLRLQSNIYGYTF. In DNA, the CDR3 is TGTGCCAGCAGCTTACGTCTCCAATCAAATATCTATGGCTACACCTTC.

Details on this clonotype: A much larger clone differs by one base, so this may be a read error. This CDR3 fails to terminate in the conserved phenylalanine or tryptophan, so it likely reflects a read error. No DNA is shown, since the ends of the CDR3 on it are uncertain; the CDR3 is the one TCRdb lists. The J gene is TRBJ2-1, the V gene TRBV3-1; the table's D call, TRBD2, has no DNA check behind it. Germline V gene data show CDR1 as LGHDT and CDR2 as YNNKEL (reference sequence). The CDR3 is 13 residues long, counting both termini. CDR3 sequence reads: CASSHWTSGMVFS.

This clonotype has at least ten counts. V gene TRBV12-3 or TRBV12-4 combines with J gene TRBJ1-4; 7 bases are shared with TRBD1. The CDR3 sequence is 15 residues long. V trimming: 7 bases; J trimming: 8 bases; junction bases outside the gene matches: 13. The CDR3 nucleotides read TGTGCCAGCACTTCCCAGGGGGGGCCGCGAGAAAAACTGTTTTTT. Its protein product is CASTSQGGPREKLFF.

The chain couples TRBV20-1 to TRBJ2-7, with D perhaps TRBD1 or TRBD2 (5 bases each). The CDR3 contains 14 residues. From germline, CDR1 is DFQATT and CDR2 SNEGSKA (reference sequence). Trimming took 5 bases from V and 3 from J, leaving 17 bases between them. The CDR3 nucleotides are TGCAGTGCTCCCAAACCGGGGCCTAACTACGAGCAGTACTTC. The encoded protein is CSAPKPGPNYEQYF.

At least ten counts were recorded for this clonotype. V gene TRBV7-2 combines with J gene TRBJ2-1; 7 nucleotides align to TRBD2. The V segment lost 4 bases and the J segment 7 bases; nucleotides outside the gene matches: 7. CDR1 is SGHTA, CDR2 FQGNSA, per germline. This CDR3 spans 14 amino acids. The CDR3: CASSSYTGGNEQFF. The DNA for the CDR3 is TGTGCCAGCAGCTCCTACACCGGGGGGAATGAGCAGTTCTTC. Together with reference TRBV7-2 and TRBJ2-1, the CDR3 gives the full variable domain: GAGVSQSPSNKVTEKGKDVELRCDPISGHTALYWYRQSLGQGLEFLIYFQGNSAPDKSGLPSDRFSAERTGGSVSTLTIQRTQQEDSAVYLCASSSYTGGNEQFFGPGTRLTVL.

This clonotype showed up many times. J is TRBJ1-5 and V is TRBV11-2; D is uncertain. The CDR3 spans 14 residues. Germline values: CDR1 SGHAT, CDR2 FQNNGV. V was cut by 1 base and J by 4 bases, with 8 bases left in between. Written as DNA, the CDR3 is TGTGCCAGCAGCTTAGGCAGCGTGAATCAGCCCCAGCATTTT. Translated, it gives CASSLGSVNQPQHF.